The rows below give T cell receptor beta chains drawn from one sample of a study of human T cells and chemical hapten exposure. Via MiXCR, TCRdb re-called the RACE reads, giving one row per CDR3 protein. The sample consists of roughly 100,000 distinct CDR3 sequences, about a tenth of them appearing once. The source material was whole blood, sampled in connection with sensitization to the hapten diphenylcyclopropenone (DPC). These receptors were obtained from a woman aged 40 to 50 with alopecia areata. Some clones in this sample may be carry-over from other donors' samples. The CDR3 runs from the conserved cysteine through the conserved F or W. Each record gives: V gene, clone size, D gene, J gene, CDR3 protein, CDR3 DNA. D genes are given only for firm matches. Not every row has a clone size; where given, it reads once, few, many or a size class.

V: TRBV9; size: many; D: NA; J: TRBJ2-7; CDR3: CASSSNSYEQYF; DNA: TGTGCCAGCAGCTCGAACTCCTACGAGCAGTACTTC
V: TRBV24-1; size: NA; D: NA; J: TRBJ2-2; CDR3: CATSVAGELFF; DNA: TGTGCCACCAGTGTCGCCGGGGAGCTGTTTTTT
V: TRBV7-2; size: few; D: TRBD2; J: TRBJ2-5; CDR3: CASSFSGGVGETQYF; DNA: TGTGCCAGCAGCTTCTCCGGGGGGGTCGGAGAGACCCAGTACTTC
V: TRBV28; size: NA; D: NA; J: TRBJ2-1; CDR3: CASRGAGGAYNEQFF; DNA: TGTGCCAGCAGGGGGGCGGGTGGCGCCTACAATGAGCAGTTCTTC
V: TRBV7-2; size: NA; D: NA; J: TRBJ2-4; CDR3: CASSPVGQGAVSKNIQYF; DNA: TGTGCCAGCAGCCCGGTGGGGCAGGGAGCGGTTTCCAAAAACATTCAGTACTTC
V: TRBV29-1; size: many; D: TRBD2; J: TRBJ2-5; CDR3: CSVGRLAGGATSETQYF; DNA: TGCAGCGTTGGGAGACTAGCGGGAGGCGCCACCAGTGAGACCCAGTACTTC
V: TRBV28; size: few; D: TRBD1; J: TRBJ1-2; CDR3: CASSYPTGSRGYTF; DNA: TGTGCCAGCAGTTACCCGACAGGGTCGAGGGGCTACACCTTC
V: TRBV4-1; size: few; D: NA; J: TRBJ2-7; CDR3: CASSQGPEQYF; DNA: TGCGCCAGCAGCCAAGGCCCCGAGCAGTACTTC
V: TRBV5-1; size: NA; D: TRBD1; J: TRBJ2-1; CDR3: CASSSPPGQGAYNEQFF; DNA: TGCGCCAGCAGCTCCCCGCCTGGACAGGGCGCGTACAATGAGCAGTTCTTC
V: TRBV6-2/TRBV6-3; size: many; D: TRBD1; J: TRBJ1-5; CDR3: CASRSFPVSRQGLFNQPQHF; DNA: TGTGCCAGCAGGTCCTTTCCTGTTTCCCGACAGGGGTTGTTCAATCAGCCCCAGCATTTT
V: TRBV28; size: few; D: NA; J: TRBJ2-1; CDR3: CAAQKPGVTRNEQFF; DNA: TGTGCCGCACAAAAACCGGGGGTTACTCGTAATGAGCAGTTCTTC
V: TRBV2; size: many; D: NA; J: TRBJ1-4; CDR3: CASIPQGGLGNEKLFF; DNA: TGTGCCAGCATCCCCCAGGGCGGCCTGGGTAATGAAAAACTGTTTTTT
V: TRBV29-1; size: NA; D: NA; J: TRBJ2-7; CDR3: CSVEIYLRGEQYF; DNA: TGCAGCGTTGAAATTTACCTCAGGGGCGAGCAGTACTTC
V: TRBV19; size: few; D: TRBD1; J: TRBJ1-5; CDR3: CASRYGTASNQPQHF; DNA: TGTGCCAGTAGATACGGGACAGCAAGCAATCAGCCCCAGCATTTT
V: TRBV19; size: few; D: NA; J: TRBJ2-3; CDR3: CASSTGADTDTQYF; DNA: TGTGCCAGTAGTACCGGGGCTGACACAGATACGCAGTATTTT
V: TRBV6-2/TRBV6-3; size: many; D: NA; J: TRBJ2-6; CDR3: CASSYSGPGSASGANVLTF; DNA: TGTGCCAGCAGTTACTCGGGGCCAGGCAGCGCATCGGGGGCCAACGTCCTGACTTTC
V: TRBV29-1; size: few; D: TRBD2; J: TRBJ2-2; CDR3: CSVWVSGSAGELFF; DNA: TGCAGCGTTTGGGTTAGCGGGAGCGCCGGGGAGCTGTTTTTT
V: TRBV18; size: few; D: NA; J: TRBJ2-7; CDR3: CASSPGQTAAYEQYF; DNA: TGTGCCAGCTCACCGGGTCAGACAGCAGCCTACGAGCAGTACTTC
V: TRBV29-1; size: few; D: NA; J: TRBJ2-7; CDR3: CSVGQTSYEQYF; DNA: TGCAGCGTCGGACAGACCTCCTACGAGCAGTACTTC
V: TRBV19; size: NA; D: NA; J: TRBJ1-1; CDR3: CASDEEPGSRGNTEAFF; DNA: TGTGCCAGTGATGAAGAACCAGGATCGAGGGGAAACACTGAAGCTTTCTTT
V: TRBV5-1; size: many; D: NA; J: TRBJ2-7; CDR3: CASSLEVRVIDEQYF; DNA: TGCGCCAGCAGCTTGGAAGTCAGGGTAATCGACGAGCAGTACTTC
V: TRBV18; size: few; D: TRBD2; J: TRBJ2-5; CDR3: CASSSLAGEALPETQYF; DNA: TGTGCCAGCTCGTCACTAGCGGGAGAGGCCCTTCCAGAGACCCAGTACTTC
V: TRBV19; size: few; D: TRBD1; J: TRBJ1-5; CDR3: CASSGRGYNQPQHF; DNA: TGTGCCAGTAGTGGCAGGGGGTACAATCAGCCCCAGCATTTT
V: TRBV25-1; size: NA; D: NA; J: TRBJ2-5; CDR3: CANPGTPNQETQYF; DNA: TGTGCCAATCCGGGGACACCAAACCAAGAGACCCAGTACTTC
V: TRBV12-3/TRBV12-4; size: NA; D: NA; J: TRBJ1-2; CDR3: CASSLGVGGYTF; DNA: TGTGCCAGCAGTCTGGGCGTAGGTGGCTACACCTTC
V: TRBV2; size: few; D: NA; J: TRBJ2-7; CDR3: CASTDGAPYEQYF; DNA: TGTGCCAGTACCGATGGGGCCCCCTACGAGCAGTACTTC